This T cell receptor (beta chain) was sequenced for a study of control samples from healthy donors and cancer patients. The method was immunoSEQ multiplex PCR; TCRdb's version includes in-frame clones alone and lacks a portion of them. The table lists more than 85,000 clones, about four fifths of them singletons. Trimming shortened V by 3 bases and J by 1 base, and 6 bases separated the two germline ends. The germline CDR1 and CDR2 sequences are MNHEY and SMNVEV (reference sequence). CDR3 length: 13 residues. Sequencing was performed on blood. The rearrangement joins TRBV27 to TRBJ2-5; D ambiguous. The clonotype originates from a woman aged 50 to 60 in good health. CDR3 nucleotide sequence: TGTGCCAGCAGTTTTATAGCCCAAGAGACCCAGTACTTC. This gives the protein CASSFIAQETQYF.